These 3 T cell receptor beta chains were all obtained from the same sample, sequenced in a study of a mutant IDH1 vaccine in newly diagnosed glioma (dated by TCRdb to the early 2020s). Which antigens these TCRs recognize remains unknown. Receptors were amplified or captured by the immunoSEQ multiplex PCR assay. TCRdb mirrors the immuneACCESS table, restricted to in-frame sequences. Some clones are absent from its copies; in checked studies, under half trace to an unresolved V gene, and the reason for the others is unknown. Within this sample are 32,000 or so clones, with around 83% of them counted one time only. The ten largest make up about 24% of the sample. This sample's time point label indicates: week 5, during vaccination. Each vaccine dose, consisting of 300 ug of a 20-mer mutant IDH1 peptide in Montanide, was administered subcutaneously with topical imiquimod. The sample consisted of PBMCs, taken from a glioma patient whose treatment included an IDH1 peptide vaccine. The receptors here all came from a young man with glioma.

The J gene is TRBJ1-5, the V gene TRBV19; possible D gene TRBD1, 6 bases. V dropped 7 bases and J dropped 0 bases, with 16 bases sitting between them. This CDR3 is built from 16 residues. Germline CDR1 and CDR2: LNHDA and SQIVND (reference sequence). The CDR3 loop is CASKEGDGDSNQPQHF. CDR3 DNA sequence: TGTGCCAGTAAGGAGGGGGACGGGGATAGCAATCAGCCCCAGCATTTT.

This chain uses TRBV25-1 with TRBJ1-4; possibly TRBD1 for D (5 bases). The CDR3 contains 14 residues. V lost 8 bases and J lost 7, with 17 bases in between. Germline CDR1 reads MGHDK; CDR2 reads SYGVNS. CDR3 loop: CASPPGGKCEKLFF. The CDR3 DNA sequence: TGTGCCAGCCCACCTGGGGGGAAATGTGAAAAACTGTTTTTT. The full variable domain, with the rest looked up from reference TRBV25-1 and TRBJ1-4, is EADIYQTPRYLVIGTGKKITLECSQTMGHDKMYWYQQDPGMELHLIHYSYGVNSTEKGDLSSESTVSRIRTEHFPLTLESARPSHTSQYLCASPPGGKCEKLFFGSGTQLSVL.

This rearrangement joins TRBV19 to TRBJ2-2, with 11 positions matching TRBD2. The CDR3 contains 15 residues. Trimming at V came to 3 bases and at J to 6 bases, leaving 3 bases not matched to a gene. The germline gives CDR1 LNHDA, CDR2 SQIVND (reference sequence). CDR3 nucleotide sequence: TGTGCCAGTAGTATTAGCGGGGGGGCTTCCGGGGAGCTGTTTTTT. As protein: CASSISGGASGELFF.